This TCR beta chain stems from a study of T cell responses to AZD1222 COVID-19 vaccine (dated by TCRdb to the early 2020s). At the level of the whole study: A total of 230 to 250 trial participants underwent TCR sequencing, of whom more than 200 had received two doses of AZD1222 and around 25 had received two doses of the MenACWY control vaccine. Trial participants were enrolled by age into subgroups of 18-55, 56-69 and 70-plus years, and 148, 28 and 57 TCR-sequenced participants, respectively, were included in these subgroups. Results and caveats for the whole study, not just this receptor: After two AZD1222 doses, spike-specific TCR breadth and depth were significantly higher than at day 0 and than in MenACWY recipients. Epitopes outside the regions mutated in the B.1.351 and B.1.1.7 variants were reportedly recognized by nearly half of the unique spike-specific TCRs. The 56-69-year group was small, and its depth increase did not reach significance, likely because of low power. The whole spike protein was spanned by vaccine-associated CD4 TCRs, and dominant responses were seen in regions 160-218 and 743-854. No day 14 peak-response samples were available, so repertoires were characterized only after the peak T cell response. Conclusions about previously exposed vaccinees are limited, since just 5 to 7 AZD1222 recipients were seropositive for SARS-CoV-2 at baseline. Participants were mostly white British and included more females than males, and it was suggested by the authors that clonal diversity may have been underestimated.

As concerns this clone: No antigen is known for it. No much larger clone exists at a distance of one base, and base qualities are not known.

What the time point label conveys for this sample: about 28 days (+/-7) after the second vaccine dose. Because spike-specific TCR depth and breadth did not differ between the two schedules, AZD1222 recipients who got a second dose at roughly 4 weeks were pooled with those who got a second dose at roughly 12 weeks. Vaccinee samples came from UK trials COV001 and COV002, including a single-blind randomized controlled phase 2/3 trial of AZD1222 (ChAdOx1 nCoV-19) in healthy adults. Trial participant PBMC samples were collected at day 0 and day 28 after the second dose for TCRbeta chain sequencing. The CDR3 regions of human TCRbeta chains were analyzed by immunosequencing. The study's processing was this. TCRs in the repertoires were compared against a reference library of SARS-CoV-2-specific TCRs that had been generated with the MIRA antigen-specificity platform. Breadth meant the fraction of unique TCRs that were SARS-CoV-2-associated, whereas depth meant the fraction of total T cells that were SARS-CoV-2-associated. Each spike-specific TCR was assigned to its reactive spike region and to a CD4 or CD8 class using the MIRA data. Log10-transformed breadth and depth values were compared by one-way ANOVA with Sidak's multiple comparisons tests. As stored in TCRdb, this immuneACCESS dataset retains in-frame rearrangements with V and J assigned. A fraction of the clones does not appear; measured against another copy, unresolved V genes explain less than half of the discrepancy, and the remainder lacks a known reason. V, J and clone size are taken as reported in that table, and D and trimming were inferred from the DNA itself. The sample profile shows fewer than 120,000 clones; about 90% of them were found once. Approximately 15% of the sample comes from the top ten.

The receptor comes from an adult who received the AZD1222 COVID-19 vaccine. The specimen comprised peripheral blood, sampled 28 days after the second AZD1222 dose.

CDR3 sequence: CASSPNRDTHTATNEKLFF. The bases are TGCGCCAGCAGCCCAAACAGGGACACCCATACTGCAACTAATGAAAAACTGTTTTTT. The chain joins TRBV4-1 to TRBJ1-4; TRBD1 is a weak D gene call, 6 bases matching. A distance of 21 bases separates the germline ends of V and J, which lose 4 bases and 0 bases respectively. From the germline V gene, CDR1 is MGHRA and CDR2 is YSYEKL. The CDR3 starts with the cysteine, ends with the phenylalanine, and has 19 residues. The only DNA kept is the CDR3, 57 bases in frame from the first base.